This is a list of T cell receptor beta chains from one sample in a study of blood T cell repertoires in COVID-19. Profiled with immunoSEQ multiplex PCR; TCRdb holds only in-frame clones, not every one. The sample contains about 280,000 clones, 83% of which appear only once. Sequencing used peripheral blood. The receptors come from a woman aged 45-65 years who had recovered from COVID-19. Both conserved end residues are part of each CDR3. The listing skips clone size in some rows; elsewhere it reads once, few, many or a size class.

V,J,size,CDR3
TRBV27,TRBJ2-7,.,CASRRTSSYEQYF
TRBV28,TRBJ2-1,.,CASSAPGANSYNEQFF
TRBV19,TRBJ2-3,.,CASSMGQGIDTQYF
TRBV3-1/TRBV3-2,TRBJ2-5,.,CASSQDVRRVSQLSFRQETQYF
TRBV30,TRBJ1-2,.,CAWSSGQGEDGYTF
TRBV21-1,TRBJ2-3,.,CAPPQADTQYF
TRBV18,TRBJ2-3,once,CASSRLADTDTQYF
TRBV9,TRBJ1-5,.,CASSRGGVNSNQPQHF
TRBV3-1/TRBV3-2,TRBJ1-1,many,CASSREGVLEAFF
TRBV15,TRBJ2-1,once,CATSRSRARTSGDNEQFF
TRBV18,TRBJ2-7,.,CASSPQTYEQYF
TRBV29-1,TRBJ2-3,.,CSVVPGGIDTQYF
TRBV6-6,TRBJ1-2,.,CASSGGGRFYGYTF
TRBV7-8,TRBJ1-4,few,CASSLRDRAYEKLFF
TRBV6-2/TRBV6-3,TRBJ2-3,.,CASSYPLTSGGSTDTQYF
TRBV4-3,TRBJ1-6,.,CASSQDLGQRPLHF
TRBV12-3/TRBV12-4,TRBJ1-2,.,CASRMTGNDGYTF
TRBV4-3,TRBJ2-5,.,CASSQRGGATEGTQYF
TRBV4-1,TRBJ2-1,.,CASSHVIAGRRNNEQFF
TRBV18,TRBJ2-5,.,CASSPPGQAETQYF
TRBV19,TRBJ1-1,.,CASSVRGLNTEAFF
TRBV5-6,TRBJ2-6,many,CASARGGSSGANVLTF